Below, 13 T cell receptor beta chains from the same sample are listed, as sequenced in a study of blood T cell repertoires in COVID-19. The protocol was immunoSEQ multiplex PCR, while the TCRdb copy is restricted to in-frame clones and leaves out a portion. This table holds approximately 32,000 clones, almost 90% found once. Sequenced material: peripheral blood. These receptors all stem from a human donor in a cohort sampled during active COVID-19.

The chain links TRBV12-3 or TRBV12-4 to TRBJ1-1; D gene ambiguous. CDR3 size: 13 residues. V lost 5 bases and J 0 bases, leaving 7 bases between the germline ends. The CDR3 sequence: CASSPPLNTEAFF. In DNA, the CDR3 is TGTGCCAGCAGTCCCCCATTGAACACTGAAGCTTTCTTT.

J is TRBJ1-2 and V is TRBV19; 7 bases agree with TRBD1. The CDR3 is made up of 15 amino acids. V dropped 7 bases and J dropped 3; count of bases not matched to a gene: 11. The germline CDR1 and CDR2 sequences are LNHDA and SQIVND (reference sequence). The CDR3 nucleotides read TGTGCCAGTACCCTTCCGACAGGGCCCTACTATGGCTACACCTTC. Translation: CASTLPTGPYYGYTF.

This clone was seen a few times. The chain has TRBV10-2 and TRBJ2-3; TRBD2 is a possible D gene (5 bases). V was pared by 9 bases and J by 1 base, with 11 bases between. Germline V gene sequence: CDR1 WSHSY, CDR2 SAAADI. The CDR3 spans 13 residues. The CDR3 loop is CASSLERTDTQYF. CDR3 bases: TGCGCCAGTTCACTAGAACGCACAGATACGCAGTATTTT.

The J gene is TRBJ2-3, the V gene TRBV4-2; D not resolved. Germline loops: CDR1 LGHNA, CDR2 YNFKEQ. This CDR3 region has 16 residues. Trimming cost V 0 bases and J 3 bases, with 13 bases left between them. Here the CDR3 reads CASSQESNPRTDTQYF. CDR3 nucleotide sequence: TGTGCCAGCAGCCAAGAATCAAATCCCCGGACAGATACGCAGTATTTT.

The CDR3 protein is CASSPPGSETQYF. CDR3 bases: TGTGCCAGCAGCCCCCCGGGTTCAGAGACCCAGTACTTC. The chain is built from TRBV3-1 (or the pseudogene TRBV3-2) and TRBJ2-5; D is ambiguous. The ends were cut back, 4 bases at V and 4 bases at J, with 10 bases in the middle. CDR3 length equals 13 residues. Germline CDR1 reads LGHDT; CDR2 reads YNNKEL (reference sequence).

This clone has only a few counts. The chain carries TRBV5-4 and TRBJ2-3; the match to TRBD1 covers 7 bases. The germline CDR1 and CDR2 sequences are SGHNT and YYREEE (reference sequence). The CDR3 contains 18 residues. V dropped 0 bases and J dropped 4; count of bases not matched to a gene: 14. CDR3 nucleotide sequence: TGTGCCAGCAGCTTGGGCGACAGGGAAAGGGCCCTCGCAGATACGCAGTATTTT. As protein: CASSLGDRERALADTQYF.

V and J are TRBV6-5 and TRBJ2-1; 8 nucleotides align to TRBD1. J gave up 8 bases and V 6 bases, and 9 bases lay outside the gene matches. There are 14 residues in the CDR3. Germline assignment: CDR1 MNHEY and CDR2 SVGAGI. The CDR3 bases are TGTGCCAGCAGCAGGGCAGGGGGCGGGGATGAGCAGTTCTTC. Translation: CASSRAGGGDEQFF.

This rearrangement joins TRBV6-8 to TRBJ1-5, with TRBD1 matching over 8 bases. The germline V gene encodes CDR1 MNHGY and CDR2 SAAAGT. This CDR3 region has 17 residues. The ends lost 8 bases at V and 0 bases at J; junction bases unmatched: 12. CDR3 residues: CASRTQGAAYSNQPQHF. Written as DNA, the CDR3 is TGTGCCAGCCGGACCCAGGGGGCGGCCTATAGCAATCAGCCCCAGCATTTT.

The chain couples TRBV29-1 to TRBJ2-7; D perhaps matches TRBD2 (5 bases). In germline, CDR1 is SQVTM, CDR2 ANQGSEA. V lost 3 bases and J 4 bases, leaving 16 bases between the germline ends. The CDR3 has 14 amino acids. The CDR3 loop reads CSVDSGRTGYEQYF. The CDR3 nucleotides read TGCAGCGTTGATTCCGGCAGAACGGGGTACGAGCAGTACTTC.

The chain has TRBV5-8 and TRBJ2-6; D is uncertain. Germline CDR1 SGHTS, CDR2 YDEGEE. V was clipped by 2 bases and J by 0 bases, with 6 bases between them. The CDR3 is 15 residues long. The CDR3 DNA is TGTGCCAGCAGCTTTTCCAGCTCTGGGGCCAACGTCCTGACTTTC. It is translated as CASSFSSSGANVLTF. The full variable domain, with the rest looked up from reference TRBV5-8 and TRBJ2-6, is EAGVTQSPTHLIKTRGQQATLRCSPISGHTSVYWYQQALGLGLQFLLWYDEGEERNRGNFPPRFSGRQFPNYSSELNVNALELEDSALYLCASSFSSSGANVLTFGAGSRLTVL.

The V gene is TRBV5-1, the J gene TRBJ1-6; 10 nucleotides match TRBD1. The CDR3 is 16 amino acids. With V trimmed by 4 bases and J by 6 bases, 7 bases remained unmatched. CDR1 is SGHRS, CDR2 YFSETQ, per germline. The CDR3 protein is CASSPTWTGGNSPLHF. CDR3 DNA sequence: TGCGCCAGCAGCCCAACCTGGACAGGGGGTAATTCACCCCTCCACTTT.

The rearrangement uses TRBV3-1 (or the pseudogene TRBV3-2) and TRBJ2-5; D not certain. Germline assignment: CDR1 LGHDT and CDR2 YNNKEL (reference sequence). The CDR3 covers 14 residues. Trimming took off 1 base at V and 5 bases at J, with 11 bases between the two ends. The CDR3 sequence: CASSQGLLGETQYF. The CDR3 DNA sequence: TGTGCCAGCAGCCAAGGTCTCCTCGGGGAGACCCAGTACTTC.

The chain recombines TRBV28 with TRBJ1-2; D uncertain. The CDR3 loop spans 12 amino acids. From germline, CDR1 is MDHEN and CDR2 SYDVKM. Trimming left V 7 bases short and J 1 base short, with 7 bases between. The CDR3 reads CASTKINYGYTF. The DNA of the CDR3 is TGTGCCAGCACAAAAATTAACTATGGCTACACCTTC.